The 29 T cell receptor beta chains given below trace back to one sample, sequenced in a study of CD8+ T cells in alopecia areata. Sequencing relied on a cDNA template that was reverse transcribed from extracted RNA. This table comes from immunoSEQ multiplex PCR, and its TCRdb copy is limited to in-frame clones, with some not included. The sample contains roughly 200,000 clones, approximately 55% of which appear only once. Stated treatment: oral pan-JAK inhibitor, 5-10 mg twice daily. The source material was CD8+ T cells sorted from blood, sampled at week 24, from a patient treated with tofacitinib. The receptors stem from a human donor with alopecia areata.

The CDR3 bases are TGCAGCGTGACATCTGGGCCCGCACAGCCCCAGCATTTT. It is translated as CSVTSGPAQPQHF. The rearrangement links TRBV29-1 to TRBJ1-5; D unresolved. Deletions cut 6 bases from V and 7 bases from J, with 16 bases between. Germline CDR1 and CDR2: SQVTM and ANQGSEA. This CDR3 has 13 residues.

The genes are TRBV29-1 and TRBJ2-1; D might be TRBD1 (7 bases). Germline CDR1 SQVTM, CDR2 ANQGSEA. This CDR3 is 15 amino acids long. The V and J ends lost 5 bases and 5 bases respectively, with 19 bases between them. The CDR3 nucleotides are TGCAGCGTTTGGGGGAGGCCAACAGGGGACAATGAGCAGTTCTTC. Residues: CSVWGRPTGDNEQFF.

This chain uses TRBV7-2 with TRBJ2-5, with D unclear. Trimming left V 2 bases short and J 1 base short, with 5 bases between. Germline V gene data show CDR1 as SGHTA and CDR2 as FQGNSA. The CDR3 contains 13 residues. The CDR3 region has the DNA TGTGCCAGCAGCTTATTTGTCCAAGAGACCCAGTACTTC. It is translated as CASSLFVQETQYF.

V usage is TRBV13 and J usage is TRBJ2-3; D unclear. This CDR3 spans 15 amino acids. V lost 0 bases to trimming and J lost 0 bases, with 7 bases between them. Germline CDR1 and CDR2: PRHDT and FYEKMQ (reference sequence). This CDR3 reads CASSLGVTSTDTQYF. CDR3 nucleotides: TGTGCCAGCAGCTTAGGCGTCACTAGCACAGATACGCAGTATTTT.

The chain carries TRBV5-5 and TRBJ2-3; the match to TRBD1 covers 7 bases. This CDR3 is built from 13 residues. Germline assignment: CDR1 SGHKS and CDR2 YYEKEE (reference sequence). Trimming at V came to 10 bases and at J to 2 bases, leaving 7 bases not matched to a gene. Here the CDR3 reads CASSGQDTDTQYF. CDR3 bases: TGTGCCTCTTCCGGACAGGACACAGATACGCAGTATTTT. The full variable domain, rest sourced from reference TRBV5-5 and TRBJ2-3, is DAGVTQSPTHLIKTRGQQVTLRCSPISGHKSVSWYQQVLGQGPQFIFQYYEKEERGRGNFPDRFSARQFPNYSSELNVNALLLGDSALYLCASSGQDTDTQYFGPGTRLTVL.

This clone has just a few counts. The V and J genes are TRBV13 and TRBJ2-3; 7 nucleotides align to TRBD1. Trimming took 5 bases from V and 1 from J; bases not matched to a gene: 3. This CDR3 region has 14 residues. Germline CDR1 reads PRHDT; CDR2 reads FYEKMQ (reference sequence). CDR3 residues: CASSNQGGTDTQYF. The CDR3 nucleotides are TGTGCCAGCAGCAACCAGGGGGGCACAGATACGCAGTATTTT. Complete variable domain (other parts from reference TRBV13 and TRBJ2-3): AAGVIQSPRHLIKEKRETATLKCYPIPRHDTVYWYQQGPGQDPQFLISFYEKMQSDKGSIPDRFSAQQFSDYHSELNMSSLELGDSALYFCASSNQGGTDTQYFGPGTRLTVL.

This clone is a singleton in its sample. CDR3 residues: CAISEAWASYEQYF. CDR3 bases: TGTGCCATCAGTGAAGCCTGGGCCTCCTACGAGCAGTACTTC. This chain connects TRBV10-3 to TRBJ2-7; the D is unclear. Trimming removed 3 bases from V and 0 bases from J, with 9 bases in between. CDR1 and CDR2 (germline): ENHRY, SYGVKD. This CDR3 has 14 amino acids.

V usage is TRBV4-3 and J usage is TRBJ2-6, with a tentative D call TRBD1 (6 bases). Between the trimmed V and J ends, which lost 5 bases and 3 bases, there was a span of 17 bases. The CDR3 length is 17 residues. Germline V gives CDR1 LGHNA, CDR2 YSLEER. CDR3 nucleotides: TGCGCCAGCAGCGGAAGCACAGGGTCTCTTGGGGCCAACGTCCTGACTTTC. It specifies CASSGSTGSLGANVLTF.

J is TRBJ2-3 and V is TRBV4-3; TRBD2 matches at 9 bases. The CDR3 runs 16 residues. V shed 0 bases, J shed 4 bases, and the junction held 5 bases outside the gene matches. Looked up from germline, CDR1 is LGHNA and CDR2 is YSLEER. CDR3 residues: CASSQDGAGGPDTQYF. In DNA form, the CDR3 reads TGCGCCAGCAGCCAAGATGGAGCGGGGGGCCCAGATACGCAGTATTTT.

Only one count was recorded for this clone. The chain recombines TRBV7-9 with TRBJ2-7; 8 positions agree with TRBD1. The V gene's germline CDR1 is SEHNR and CDR2 FQNEAQ (reference sequence). The CDR3 is made up of 16 amino acids. V was clipped by 5 bases and J by 3 bases; unmatched bases: 12. CDR3 sequence (DNA): TGTGCCAGCAGCCCCACGACAGGGGCAGGCTTCTACGAGCAGTACTTC. Its translation is CASSPTTGAGFYEQYF.

This sequence joins TRBV4-1 and TRBJ2-1; 7 bases map to TRBD2. This CDR3 comprises 17 residues. With 0 bases clipped from V and 1 base from J, the junction kept 6 bases outside the gene matches. From germline, CDR1 is MGHRA and CDR2 YSYEKL. The CDR3: CASSQDLGGGSYNEQFF. Written as DNA, the CDR3 is TGCGCCAGCAGCCAAGATCTGGGCGGGGGATCCTACAATGAGCAGTTCTTC.

This clone has a handful of counts. The chain joins TRBV29-1 to TRBJ1-2, with 8 nucleotides matching TRBD1. CDR1 is SQVTM and CDR2 is ANQGSEA in the germline V gene. V lost 4 bases, J lost 0 bases, and 19 bases stayed unmatched. The CDR3 has 19 residues. The CDR3 bases are TGCAGCGTTGCCCCCGGGGCCCAGGACAGGGTGTCAGCTAACTATGGCTACACCTTC. Residues: CSVAPGAQDRVSANYGYTF.

This clone has a handful of counts. The rearrangement uses TRBV29-1 and TRBJ2-7; TRBD1 matches at 7 bases. The CDR3 spans 11 residues. CDR1 is SQVTM, CDR2 ANQGSEA, per germline. V trimming: 1 base; J trimming: 7 bases; junction bases outside the gene matches: 1. The CDR3 sequence is CSVEGTGEQYF. CDR3 sequence (DNA): TGCAGCGTTGAAGGGACAGGAGAGCAGTACTTC.

The chain has TRBV10-3 and TRBJ2-7; 10 bases are a match to TRBD1. The V gene's germline CDR1 is ENHRY and CDR2 SYGVKD. CDR3 length equals 15 residues. With V trimmed by 10 bases and J by 4 bases, 13 bases remained unmatched. The CDR3 DNA sequence: TGTGCCACCCTAACACCTCGGACAGGGGGTTACGAGCAGTACTTC. Amino acid sequence: CATLTPRTGGYEQYF.

V is TRBV30 and J is TRBJ2-7; no definite D call. CDR3 length: 13 residues. In germline, CDR1 is GTSNPN, CDR2 SVGIG (reference sequence). Trimming removed 3 bases at V and 0 bases at J, with 9 bases between. The DNA for the CDR3 is TGTGCCTGGAGGGAACTCAGCTCCTACGAGCAGTACTTC. Protein product: CAWRELSSYEQYF.

This clone has just a few counts. V gene TRBV27 combines with J gene TRBJ2-3; D remains ambiguous. The germline gives CDR1 MNHEY, CDR2 SMNVEV (reference sequence). This CDR3 region has 12 residues. Trimming shortened V by 5 bases and J by 10 bases, and 13 bases separated the two germline ends. The CDR3 sequence is CASSPPREPQYF. The CDR3 DNA reads TGTGCCAGCAGTCCCCCTAGAGAGCCGCAGTATTTT.

The V call is TRBV5-4, the J call TRBJ2-2; the D gene is possibly TRBD1 (5 bases). The CDR3 sequence is 16 residues long. The V end was cut by 2 bases, the J end by 3 bases, with 14 bases between. Germline values: CDR1 SGHNT, CDR2 YYREEE (reference sequence). The CDR3 loop is CASSLRGIRDTGELFF. CDR3 nucleotides: TGTGCCAGCAGCTTAAGGGGAATAAGGGACACCGGGGAGCTGTTTTTT.

The J gene is TRBJ2-5, the V gene TRBV2; tentatively, D is TRBD1 or TRBD2 (5 bases each). CDR3 length: 12 residues. Germline V CDR1 and CDR2: SNHLY, FYNNEI. V lost 4 bases and J lost 4, with 7 bases in between. CDR3 DNA sequence: TGTGCCAGCAGTGGGGACGGAGAGACCCAGTACTTC. Its protein product is CASSGDGETQYF.

This chain joins TRBV7-2 and TRBJ1-5; D gene ambiguous. The CDR3 runs 12 residues. CDR1 is SGHTA, CDR2 FQGNSA, per germline. Trimming pared 5 bases from V and 3 bases from J, leaving 5 bases between. The CDR3 bases are TGTGCCAGCAGCCAAAACAATCAGCCCCAGCATTTT. Its protein product is CASSQNNQPQHF.

This chain links TRBV6-7 with TRBJ1-2; TRBD1 might be the D (5 bases). TRBV6-7 falls under the ORF class, with uncertain function. Deletions cut 0 bases from V and 2 bases from J, with 7 bases between. CDR3 length equals 14 residues. CDR3: CASSYSGQNYGYTF. CDR3 DNA: TGTGCCAGCAGTTACTCAGGACAAAACTATGGCTACACCTTC.

The V call is TRBV2, the J call TRBJ2-7; D is undetermined. V was trimmed by 7 bases and J by 1 base, leaving 5 bases between them. The CDR3 contains 11 residues. CDR1 is SNHLY and CDR2 is FYNNEI in the germline V gene. In DNA form, the CDR3 reads TGTGCCAGCACACCGTCCTACGAGCAGTACTTC. Protein sequence: CASTPSYEQYF.

This sequence joins TRBV7-9 and TRBJ1-2; possible D gene TRBD1, 6 bases. Germline V gene lookup returns CDR1 SEHNR and CDR2 FQNEAQ (reference sequence). This CDR3 has 16 residues. Trimming left V 3 bases short and J 3 bases short, with 17 bases between. The CDR3 DNA reads as TGTGCCAGCAGCTTCTCACAGGGAGGGCTCGACTATGGCTACACCTTC. Translating it yields CASSFSQGGLDYGYTF.

The chain joins TRBV4-3 to TRBJ1-6; 7 positions match TRBD1. Per germline, CDR1 LGHNA and CDR2 YSLEER. The CDR3 extends over 12 amino acids. After removal of 5 bases from V and 10 bases from J, the junction contained 2 bases not matched to a gene. The CDR3 here is CASSTGDSPLHF. In DNA form, the CDR3 reads TGCGCCAGCAGCACAGGGGACTCACCCCTCCACTTT.

This chain links TRBV27 with TRBJ2-1, with TRBD2 as a possible D gene (5 bases). Germline CDR1 is MNHEY and CDR2 is SMNVEV (reference sequence). The CDR3 covers 14 residues. With 5 bases removed from V and 0 bases from J, the gap between germline ends came to 8 bases. Here the CDR3 reads CASSPGVSYNEQFF. As DNA, the CDR3 is TGTGCCAGCAGTCCCGGGGTCTCCTACAATGAGCAGTTCTTC.

This clone was seen more than once but under ten times. The chain is built from TRBV5-1 and TRBJ2-1; a weak D match, TRBD1 (6 bases). CDR1 SGHRS and CDR2 YFSETQ come from the germline V gene. Trimming took off 1 base at V and 2 bases at J, with 10 bases between the two ends. This CDR3 spans 15 amino acids. Here the CDR3 DNA reads TGCGCCAGCAGCTTGCGACAGGACCCCTACAATGAGCAGTTCTTC. It translates to CASSLRQDPYNEQFF.

The chain recombines TRBV7-2 with TRBJ2-5, with D perhaps being TRBD1 or TRBD2 (5 bases each). The CDR3 runs 15 residues. Trimming took 5 bases from V and 0 from J, leaving 13 bases between them. Germline-derived CDR1 and CDR2 are SGHTA and FQGNSA. This chain's CDR3 is CASSRGLYDQETQYF. In DNA, the CDR3 is TGTGCCAGCAGCCGGGGCCTTTATGACCAAGAGACCCAGTACTTC.

In this sample, this clone turned up a few times. This chain uses TRBV11-2 with TRBJ2-2, with a tentative D call TRBD1 (5 bases). Germline loops: CDR1 SGHAT, CDR2 FQNNGV. The V end lost 5 bases, the J end lost 8 bases, and 9 bases lay between the germline ends. CDR3 length equals 12 residues. This CDR3 reads CASSPRTGELFF. CDR3 coding DNA: TGTGCCAGCAGCCCGAGGACAGGGGAGCTGTTTTTT.

Concerning this clone itself: The junction shows a germline mismatch at one end, possibly a read error. Other nucleotide sequences in the sample specify the same CDR3. This chain connects TRBV5-1 to TRBJ1-1, with D uncertain. Germline values: CDR1 SGHRS, CDR2 YFSETQ. CDR3 length: 11 residues. The CDR3 spells CASRGRTEAFF. CDR3 DNA sequence: TGCGCCAGCAGGGGTCGAACTGAGGCTTTCTTT.

V and J are TRBV29-1 and TRBJ1-1; D unresolved. Per the germline V gene, CDR1 is SQVTM and CDR2 is ANQGSEA. This CDR3 spans 12 amino acids. V was pared by 3 bases and J by 3 bases, with 8 bases between. As DNA, the CDR3 is TGCAGCGTTGATTTGAGGGACACTGAAGCTTTCTTT. The encoded protein is CSVDLRDTEAFF. Together with reference TRBV29-1 and TRBJ1-1, the CDR3 gives the full variable domain: SAVISQKPSRDICQRGTSLTIQCQVDSQVTMMFWYRQQPGQSLTLIATANQGSEATYESGFVIDKFPISRPNLTFSTLTVSNMSPEDSSIYLCSVDLRDTEAFFGQGTRLTVV.